These T cell receptor beta chains were read from a single sample in a study of blood T cell repertoires in COVID-19. The repertoire was sequenced with immunoSEQ multiplex PCR; TCRdb's copy has only in-frame clones and lacks some. This sample has 150,000 to 160,000 clones, with 70% to 85% found just once. Sequenced material: peripheral blood. The receptors here all came from an older woman with acute or convalescent COVID-19. The CDR3 runs from the conserved cysteine through the conserved F or W.

cdr3_length v_call cdr3_aa
14 TRBV5-1 CASRTVAGGDEQFF
14 TRBV7-7 CASSLGAGHDTQYF
16 TRBV7-3 CASSTRQFSGANVLTF
15 TRBV5-5 CASSSTGSSSYEQYF
13 TRBV5-1 CASSLVGVYGYTF
12 TRBV10-3 CATRQGDEKLFF
14 TRBV29-1 CSVERRTSGYEQFF
16 TRBV6-2/TRBV6-3 CASSYIPGLAPDTQYF
13 TRBV28 CASSFPAEEKLFF
15 TRBV10-3 CAISEDSLSNQPQHF
16 TRBV5-5 CASRSAGLAGYNEQFF
16 TRBV21-1 CASSTFKEGQTYEQYF
16 TRBV5-1 CASSLGSDGKGETQYF
15 TRBV6-2/TRBV6-3 CASSQDRGAGHGYTF
11 TRBV27 CASQLGREAFF
14 TRBV2 CASSAAGMYTEAFF
13 TRBV9 CASSVRIGGEAFF
18 TRBV21-1 CASSKRRFGREDHQPQHF
17 TRBV28 CASSPRMGQGVDQPQHF
16 TRBV4-2 CASSQDKQFTPDTQYF
13 TRBV13 CASSLSTGTEAFF
15 TRBV19 CASSIDSMSNSPLHF
18 TRBV2 CASSEGSGPGQAGNTIYF
15 TRBV18 CASSPRGQASYGYTF
14 TRBV6-1 CASSEGTGNQPQHF
15 TRBV28 CASSLGGAGPGELFF
15 TRBV5-1 CASSLDGQGLREQYF
13 TRBV7-3 CASSAQEGTEAFF
13 TRBV29-1 CSVGGLAKNIQYF
15 TRBV6-4 CASSSQGARGETQYF
16 TRBV5-4 CASSLVGGGDTGELFF
16 TRBV5-3 CARSPDRWAMNTEAFF
12 TRBV9 CASSLSGREQFF
15 TRBV3-1/TRBV3-2 CASSQVPTGFLGYTF
13 TRBV28 CASSTRPHSTLHF
16 TRBV28 CASSLRELWAKNIQYF
15 TRBV5-1 CASSSGVAGPTEAFF
14 TRBV6-6 CASSYSGANTEAFF
15 TRBV19 CASNLAGTAVEKLFF
14 TRBV5-1 CASHLAKGGETQYF
13 TRBV2 CASSSTGGTEAFF
16 TRBV24-1 CATSDTEGGGNYGYTF
14 TRBV19 CASSTGLQYNEQFF
14 TRBV5-1 CASSLTGGYNEQFF
16 TRBV5-1 CASNQGQTDLNTEAFF
15 TRBV5-1 CASSLGGGINYGYTF
15 TRBV6-5 CASRGERGDAYEQYF
16 TRBV4-1 CASSPRQGFDTGELFF
14 TRBV6-4 CASSDKPTSAEAFF
14 TRBV3-1/TRBV3-2 CASTPPGRTYGYTF
18 TRBV5-1 CASSLLPGDTIMNTEAFF
12 TRBV27 CASSQDRREQFF
10 TRBV20-1 CSALREKLFF
15 TRBV3-1/TRBV3-2 CASSQGQGFGNTIYF
12 TRBV7-2 CASSPLDYGYTF
13 TRBV7-2 CASSSGQNYGYTF
16 TRBV5-1 CASSLGHEMSTDTQYF
13 TRBV11-2 CASRLSVDTEAFF
15 TRBV2 CASSGLTAAKNIQYF